A selection of T cell receptor beta chains follows, all from one sample in a study of identical twins. TCRdb reanalysed the 5' RACE reads using MiXCR and keeps one entry per CDR3 protein. The sample has 450,000 or so distinct CDR3 sequences; 13% to 15% are singletons. The same data also went into a second study, on yellow fever vaccine responses in identical twins.

The sample consisted of CD4+ T cells sorted from blood. All receptors come from a woman younger than 35 in good health. Both conserved end residues are part of each CDR3. The D gene is left open where the match is weak. For some rows the clone size is stated as once, few or many, or as a class when expanded; others skip it.

CDR3 protein | CDR3 DNA | J gene | clone size | D gene | CDR3 length | V gene
CASSAPSVAKNIQYF | TGTGCCAGCAGTGCCCCGTCTGTAGCCAAAAACATTCAGTACTTC | TRBJ2-4 | NA | NA | 15 | TRBV12-3/TRBV12-4
CASSQDGQGSSYNSPLHF | TGCGCCAGCAGCCAAGATGGGCAGGGGAGCTCCTATAATTCACCCCTCCACTTT | TRBJ1-6 | many | NA | 18 | TRBV4-3
CASSLTAAGFFEQYF | TGTGCCAGCAGCTTAACTGCGGCAGGCTTTTTCGAGCAGTACTTC | TRBJ2-7 | NA | NA | 15 | TRBV7-6
CATSRQGGNSPLHF | TGTGCCACCAGCAGGCAAGGAGGAAATTCACCCCTCCACTTT | TRBJ1-6 | NA | NA | 14 | TRBV15
CASSRLGGQGWNEQFF | TGTGCCAGCAGCCGCCTTGGTGGACAGGGCTGGAATGAGCAGTTCTTC | TRBJ2-1 | few | TRBD1 | 16 | TRBV7-2
CATSEGGSGYNEQFF | TGTGCCACCAGTGAAGGGGGGAGCGGTTACAATGAGCAGTTCTTC | TRBJ2-1 | NA | NA | 15 | TRBV24-1
CASSQEGREGNYGYTF | TGCGCCAGCAGCCAAGAAGGCAGGGAGGGGAACTATGGCTACACCTTC | TRBJ1-2 | NA | NA | 16 | TRBV4-1
CAGGRGTSGKVNEQFF | TGTGCCGGGGGCCGGGGTACTAGCGGGAAGGTGAATGAGCAGTTCTTC | TRBJ2-1 | few | TRBD2 | 16 | TRBV28
CASRRGGSVYEQYF | TGTGCCAGCAGGAGGGGCGGGAGTGTCTACGAGCAGTACTTC | TRBJ2-7 | NA | TRBD2 | 14 | TRBV28
CSVVKGQDTEAFF | TGCAGCGTTGTAAAGGGGCAGGACACTGAAGCTTTCTTT | TRBJ1-1 | NA | NA | 13 | TRBV29-1
CASSSGTGGAAGGNEQFF | TGTGCCAGCAGTTCCGGGACAGGGGGCGCAGCTGGCGGGAATGAGCAGTTCTTC | TRBJ2-1 | NA | TRBD1 | 18 | TRBV6-2/TRBV6-3
CASSLKGGVSYEQYF | TGTGCCAGCAGCTTAAAGGGAGGGGTCTCCTACGAGCAGTACTTC | TRBJ2-7 | few | TRBD2 | 15 | TRBV7-3
CATSEQKRGPPSEEYF | TGTGCCACCAGTGAACAAAAGCGGGGCCCTCCGTCTGAAGAGTACTTC | TRBJ2-7 | NA | TRBD2 | 16 | TRBV24-1
CSARDRRASDTQYF | TGCAGTGCTAGAGATCGGAGGGCCTCGGATACGCAGTATTTT | TRBJ2-3 | NA | NA | 14 | TRBV20-1
CSVQRGEAGELFF | TGCAGCGTCCAGCGGGGGGAAGCCGGGGAGCTGTTTTTT | TRBJ2-2 | NA | TRBD2 | 13 | TRBV29-1
CASSYTAGANVLTF | TGTGCCAGCAGTTACACGGCTGGGGCCAACGTCCTGACTTTC | TRBJ2-6 | NA | NA | 14 | TRBV6-5
CSAVGTSVLNEQFF | TGCAGTGCTGTTGGGACTAGCGTCCTGAATGAGCAGTTCTTC | TRBJ2-1 | many | TRBD2 | 14 | TRBV20-1
CSVERARSYGYTF | TGCAGCGTTGAAAGAGCGAGGAGCTATGGCTACACCTTC | TRBJ1-2 | few | NA | 13 | TRBV29-1
CASSYSTFRGRAPPYNEQFF | TGTGCCAGCAGTTACTCGACATTCAGGGGGCGTGCTCCCCCTTACAATGAGCAGTTCTTC | TRBJ2-1 | few | TRBD1 | 20 | TRBV6-2/TRBV6-3
CASSASEASTDTQYF | TGTGCCAGCAGTGCTTCGGAAGCGAGCACAGATACGCAGTATTTT | TRBJ2-3 | few | NA | 15 | TRBV6-4
CASSLISLGGAYNEQFF | TGTGCCAGCAGCTTAATCTCTTTAGGCGGGGCCTACAATGAGCAGTTCTTC | TRBJ2-1 | few | NA | 17 | TRBV11-2
CATRTGNYGYTF | TGTGCCACCAGGACAGGAAACTATGGCTACACCTTC | TRBJ1-2 | few | TRBD1 | 12 | TRBV6-5
CASSLVGGYNSPLHF | TGTGCCAGCAGCTTGGTGGGGGGCTATAATTCACCCCTCCACTTT | TRBJ1-6 | few | NA | 15 | TRBV7-2
CSASPRAGNEKLFF | TGCAGTGCTAGCCCCCGGGCAGGAAACGAAAAACTGTTTTTT | TRBJ1-4 | NA | NA | 14 | TRBV20-1
CASSEGLANTQYF | TGTGCCAGCAGCGAAGGACTAGCAAATACGCAGTATTTT | TRBJ2-3 | NA | TRBD2 | 13 | TRBV9
CASSQALRDGGYTF | TGCGCCAGCAGCCAAGCGCTCCGGGATGGCGGCTACACCTTC | TRBJ1-2 | few | NA | 14 | TRBV4-1
CASSREGGAAEQYF | TGCGCCAGCAGCCGCGAGGGGGGCGCGGCCGAGCAGTACTTC | TRBJ2-7 | few | NA | 14 | TRBV5-1
CASSLVFVEGAKGYTEAFF | TGTGCCAGCAGCTTAGTTTTTGTCGAGGGGGCCAAAGGATACACTGAAGCTTTCTTT | TRBJ1-1 | few | TRBD1 | 19 | TRBV11-2
CASYDFLKETQYF | TGCGCCAGCTACGACTTCCTTAAAGAGACCCAGTACTTC | TRBJ2-5 | NA | NA | 13 | TRBV5-1
CASSLALSGSTDTQYF | TGTGCCAGCAGCTTAGCGCTTAGCGGGAGCACAGATACGCAGTATTTT | TRBJ2-3 | NA | TRBD2 | 16 | TRBV7-2
CASRTLLGTRESDTQYF | TGTGCCAGCAGAACCCTATTGGGGACGAGGGAATCAGATACGCAGTATTTT | TRBJ2-3 | few | NA | 17 | TRBV7-9
CAGSHLGSPTDTQYF | TGTGCCGGATCCCACTTAGGGTCTCCAACAGATACGCAGTATTTT | TRBJ2-3 | NA | NA | 15 | TRBV6-1
CASSALGVDRDYEQYF | TGTGCCAGCAGCGCCTTAGGGGTGGACAGGGACTACGAGCAGTACTTC | TRBJ2-7 | few | TRBD1 | 16 | TRBV11-2
CASSLVGTGKAFF | TGTGCCAGCAGCTTGGTAGGGACAGGGAAAGCTTTCTTT | TRBJ1-1 | NA | TRBD1 | 13 | TRBV5-6
CASSSRAGGIYEQYF | TGTGCCAGCAGCTCTAGAGCAGGGGGAATCTACGAGCAGTACTTC | TRBJ2-7 | few | TRBD1 | 15 | TRBV11-2
CASSINYNTGELFF | TGTGCCAGCAGCATAAACTACAACACCGGGGAGCTGTTTTTT | TRBJ2-2 | NA | NA | 14 | TRBV11-2
CASSFGLTGELFF | TGCGCCAGCAGCTTCGGGTTAACCGGGGAGCTGTTTTTT | TRBJ2-2 | many | NA | 13 | TRBV5-1